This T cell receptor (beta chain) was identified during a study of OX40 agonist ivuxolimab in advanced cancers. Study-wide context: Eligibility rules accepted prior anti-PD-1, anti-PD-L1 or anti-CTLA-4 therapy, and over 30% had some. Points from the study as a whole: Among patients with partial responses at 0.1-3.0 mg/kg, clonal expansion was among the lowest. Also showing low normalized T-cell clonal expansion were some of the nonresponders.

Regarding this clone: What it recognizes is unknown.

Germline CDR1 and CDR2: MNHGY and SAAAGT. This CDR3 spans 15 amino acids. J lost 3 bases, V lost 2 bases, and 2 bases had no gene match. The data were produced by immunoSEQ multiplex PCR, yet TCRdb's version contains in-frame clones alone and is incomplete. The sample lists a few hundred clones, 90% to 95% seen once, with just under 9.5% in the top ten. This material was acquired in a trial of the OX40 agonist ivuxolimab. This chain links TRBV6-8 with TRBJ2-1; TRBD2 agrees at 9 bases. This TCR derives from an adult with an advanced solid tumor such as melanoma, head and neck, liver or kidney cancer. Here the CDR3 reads CASSYGGGDYNEQFF. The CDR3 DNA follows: TGTGCCAGCAGTTACGGCGGGGGGGACTACAATGAGCAGTTCTTC.